This paragraph covers one TCR beta chain sequence. The study drew participants aged roughly 18 to 95 years from 20 to 30 US areas. Participant reports of clinical history set cohort assignment. How the authors handled the data: It was from reference gene primer amplification that nucleated cell counts were estimated. Sequenced by immunoSEQ multiplex PCR; TCRdb stores in-frame clones only, minus some. The DNA was the basis for D and trimming; V, J and clone size are from that table. The sample has fewer than 350,000 clones; 90% are singletons. These data originate in a study of blood T cell repertoires in COVID-19. Overall study context: Both acute and convalescent COVID-19 samples were obtained from the United States, Italy and Spain.

This CDR3 has 14 residues. V was clipped by 5 bases and J by 0 bases, with 11 bases between them. The germline V gene has CDR1 SQVTM and CDR2 ANQGSEA. The V and J genes are TRBV29-1 and TRBJ2-1; tentative D call: TRBD2 (6 bases). This TCR was recovered from a woman aged 25 to 39 with acute COVID-19. Material for sequencing was PBMCs or T cells enriched from blood (not recorded which). The CDR3 region is CSVLADRSYNEQFF. DNA of the CDR3: TGCAGCGTTTTAGCGGACCGCTCCTACAATGAGCAGTTCTTC.